The 20 T cell receptor beta chains below come from one sample, sequenced in a study of blood T cell repertoires in COVID-19. Measured with immunoSEQ multiplex PCR; TCRdb has only the in-frame clones, and not every one. The sample records some 280,000 clones, about nine tenths being singletons. Sequencing was performed on peripheral blood. The source of these receptors is a woman aged 30 to 39 with active or convalescent COVID-19.

The rearrangement joins TRBV6-6 to TRBJ2-5, with D possibly being TRBD1 (5 bases). The length of the CDR3 is 14 residues. Germline values: CDR1 MNHNY, CDR2 SVGAGI (reference sequence). V lost 1 base to trimming and J lost 4 bases, with 10 bases between them. CDR3 DNA: TGTGCCAGCAGTTACTTAAGGGGCGGAGAGACCCAGTACTTC. Amino acid sequence: CASSYLRGGETQYF.

The chain recombines TRBV7-2 with TRBJ1-5; 7 bases line up with TRBD1. This CDR3 contains 18 residues. CDR1 and CDR2 (germline): SGHTA, FQGNSA. V dropped 2 bases and J dropped 0; count of bases not matched to a gene: 10. Here the CDR3 reads CASSLRAKTGNSNQPQHF. CDR3 sequence (DNA): TGTGCCAGCAGCTTAAGGGCCAAGACAGGGAATAGCAATCAGCCCCAGCATTTT.

The chain uses TRBV2 and TRBJ1-4; D is perhaps TRBD1 (6 bases). The CDR3 spans 12 residues. CDR1 SNHLY and CDR2 FYNNEI come from the germline V gene. V lost 4 bases and J 12 bases, leaving 12 bases between the germline ends. The chain's CDR3 is CASSAIQGQLFF. The CDR3 nucleotides read TGTGCCAGCAGTGCAATACAGGGACAACTGTTTTTT.

The V gene is TRBV4-2, the J gene TRBJ2-1; 11 bases are shared with TRBD2. Germline V gene sequence: CDR1 LGHNA, CDR2 YNFKEQ. The CDR3 is 16 residues long. Losses at the gene ends were 4 bases for V and 3 bases for J; bases not matched to a gene: 5. CDR3 bases: TGTGCCAGCAGCCTTACCGGGACTAGCGGCTACAATGAGCAGTTCTTC. Amino acids: CASSLTGTSGYNEQFF.

The V call is TRBV4-3, the J call TRBJ1-6; D gene ambiguous. This CDR3 spans 15 amino acids. Germline lookup yields CDR1 LGHNA and CDR2 YSLEER. Trimming took 0 bases from V and 8 from J, leaving 11 bases between them. The CDR3 sequence: CASSQDYRQDSPLHF. The CDR3 nucleotides read TGCGCCAGCAGCCAAGATTACAGACAAGATTCACCCCTCCACTTT.

The chain joins TRBV10-3 to TRBJ2-1; D unresolved. V lost 8 bases and J 5 bases, leaving 7 bases between the germline ends. The CDR3 is made up of 11 amino acids. Germline loops: CDR1 ENHRY, CDR2 SYGVKD. In nucleotides, the CDR3 is TGTGCCATCTCCCTTGACAATGAGCAGTTCTTC. Translation: CAISLDNEQFF.

The sample holds one count of this clone. The genes are TRBV27 and TRBJ1-1; TRBD1 matches 10 bases. The CDR3 extends over 16 amino acids. In germline, CDR1 is MNHEY, CDR2 SMNVEV (reference sequence). Trimming removed 7 bases from V and 4 bases from J; junction bases left unmatched: 12. The CDR3, as DNA: TGTGCCAGCAAGGCGCGGGGACAGGGGTGGGGCACTGAAGCTTTCTTT. Its translation: CASKARGQGWGTEAFF.

CDR3 loop: CASSFGQGNQPQHF. As DNA, the CDR3 is TGTGCCAGCAGCTTCGGACAGGGAAATCAGCCCCAGCATTTT. The V gene is TRBV7-9, the J gene TRBJ1-5; TRBD1 matches at 8 bases. Trimming cost V 3 bases and J 4 bases; bases outside gene matches: 2. The CDR3 is 14 amino acids. In germline, CDR1 is SEHNR, CDR2 FQNEAQ (reference sequence).

CDR3: CAWSRGGASFNSPLHF. CDR3 in DNA: TGTGCCTGGTCCCGAGGGGGGGCCTCTTTTAATTCACCCCTCCACTTT. The chain uses TRBV30 and TRBJ1-6, with a possible D match to TRBD1 (6 bases). Per the germline V gene, CDR1 is GTSNPN and CDR2 is SVGIG (reference sequence). V was cut by 5 bases and J by 6 bases, with 20 bases left in between. This CDR3 has 16 amino acids.

This clone was found once. The chain joins TRBV27 to TRBJ1-1; the D gene is possibly TRBD1 (6 bases). This CDR3 has 13 amino acids. In germline, CDR1 is MNHEY, CDR2 SMNVEV (reference sequence). V shed 6 bases and J shed 3 bases, with 11 bases lying between them. CDR3 amino acids: CASSFYRDTEAFF. CDR3 bases: TGTGCCAGCAGCTTTTACAGGGACACTGAAGCTTTCTTT.

This clone was detected only a few times. The genes are TRBV6-1 and TRBJ2-7; D is ambiguous. The CDR3 consists of 13 residues. Germline loops: CDR1 MNHNS, CDR2 SASEGT. V was pared by 2 bases and J by 3 bases, with 8 bases between. The CDR3, as DNA: TGTGCCAGCAGTGAATTCAGGTACTACGAGCAGTACTTC. It yields the protein CASSEFRYYEQYF.

The rearrangement links TRBV6-6 to TRBJ1-2, with a weak D call TRBD1 (5 bases). The CDR3 contains 15 residues. CDR1 MNHNY and CDR2 SVGAGI come from the germline V gene (reference sequence). V was shortened by 5 bases and J by 0 bases, with 13 bases between the two germline ends. The CDR3, as DNA: TGTGCCAGCAGTAATTGGGGGGTGGCTAACTATGGCTACACCTTC. Translation: CASSNWGVANYGYTF.

V gene TRBV11-2 combines with J gene TRBJ2-3; tentatively, D is TRBD2 (6 bases). V was pared by 4 bases and J by 0 bases, with 17 bases between. The CDR3 sequence is 17 residues long. Germline-derived CDR1 and CDR2 are SGHAT and FQNNGV. This CDR3 is CASSSRRRALSTDTQYF. The CDR3 DNA reads TGTGCCAGCAGCTCACGGAGGAGGGCACTAAGCACAGATACGCAGTATTTT.

This clone is a singleton in its sample. V is TRBV25-1 and J is TRBJ2-1, with 10 nucleotides matching TRBD2. From germline, CDR1 is MGHDK and CDR2 SYGVNS. CDR3 length equals 15 residues. Trimming took 4 bases from V and 5 from J; bases not matched to a gene: 5. The CDR3 DNA reads TGTGCCAGCAGTGTTACTAGCGGGGTACACAATGAGCAGTTCTTC. This gives the protein CASSVTSGVHNEQFF.

The J gene is TRBJ1-6, the V gene TRBV3-1 (or the pseudogene TRBV3-2); perhaps TRBD1 as D (5 bases). Per the germline V gene, CDR1 is LGHDT and CDR2 is YNNKEL (reference sequence). The V and J ends lost 6 bases and 6 bases respectively, with 15 bases between them. The CDR3 length is 15 residues. CDR3: CASSLQGPSNSPLHF. The CDR3 DNA sequence: TGTGCCAGCAGTCTTCAGGGTCCCAGTAATTCACCCCTCCACTTT.

This clone was observed a single time. The chain links TRBV6-2 or TRBV6-3 to TRBJ2-7; maybe TRBD2 (7 bases). Germline CDR1 is MNHEY and CDR2 is SVGEGT. The CDR3 has 17 amino acids. V was clipped by 0 bases and J by 2 bases, with 17 bases between them. CDR3 sequence reads: CASSYSGGATLTYEQYF. In DNA form, the CDR3 reads TGTGCCAGCAGTTACTCAGGGGGGGCGACCCTGACCTACGAGCAGTACTTC.

This clone has only one observation. This chain uses TRBV9 with TRBJ1-5; D gene uncertain. CDR1 is SGDLS and CDR2 is YYNGEE in the germline V gene. With 0 bases removed from V and 3 bases from J, the gap between germline ends came to 10 bases. CDR3 length: 15 residues. The chain's CDR3 is CASSVGPANNQPQHF. CDR3 bases: TGTGCCAGCAGCGTAGGTCCTGCGAACAATCAGCCCCAGCATTTT.

The chain carries TRBV7-8 and TRBJ1-1, with D hard to call. Germline values: CDR1 SGHVS, CDR2 FQNEAQ. The CDR3 is 13 amino acids. CDR3 bases: TGTGGGTCCGGGTTGGGAGCGAACACTGAAGCTTTCTTT. Residues: CGSGLGANTEAFF.

This clone was observed a single time. The chain uses TRBV30 and TRBJ2-3; no definite D call. Germline CDR1 is GTSNPN and CDR2 is SVGIG (reference sequence). This CDR3 region has 11 residues. V lost 2 bases and J 4 bases, leaving 4 bases between the germline ends. This chain's CDR3 is CAWSLPDTQYF. In DNA form, the CDR3 reads TGTGCCTGGAGTCTCCCAGATACGCAGTATTTT.

This rearrangement joins TRBV6-5 to TRBJ1-2; 9 nucleotides match TRBD1. Germline CDR1 and CDR2: MNHEY and SVGAGI. The length of the CDR3 is 13 residues. Germline trimming cut 5 bases from V and 6 bases from J; bases unmatched to any gene: 4. The CDR3 DNA reads TGTGCCAGCAGTAGGGACAGGGTAGATGGCTACACCTTC. This codes for CASSRDRVDGYTF.